Listed below are T cell receptor beta chains from one sample, sequenced in a study of cytomegalovirus exposure and HLA in healthy donors. Assay used: immunoSEQ multiplex PCR; TCRdb lists only in-frame clones, some missing. The top ten clones hold over 2.5% of a sample with about 110,000 clones, 70% to 75% of them seen once. Sequencing was performed on PBMCs. All receptors come from a female donor in good health and CMV-seronegative. Both conserved end residues are part of each CDR3. Each record gives: D gene, V gene, J gene, CDR3 protein. A D gene is named only where the DNA matches it firmly.

d_gene: .; v_gene: TRBV27; j_gene: TRBJ1-1; CDR3aa: CASTYRNEAFF
d_gene: TRBD1; v_gene: TRBV5-1; j_gene: TRBJ2-7; CDR3aa: CASSADREAAYEQYF
d_gene: TRBD1; v_gene: TRBV19; j_gene: TRBJ1-2; CDR3aa: CASSIGLGQGYGYTF
d_gene: .; v_gene: TRBV2; j_gene: TRBJ2-7; CDR3aa: CASSVRVYEQYF
d_gene: .; v_gene: TRBV27; j_gene: TRBJ1-1; CDR3aa: CASSFVVGRDTEAFF
d_gene: TRBD2; v_gene: TRBV5-1; j_gene: TRBJ2-1; CDR3aa: CASSSPGTGGLAGEGEQFF
d_gene: TRBD1; v_gene: TRBV18; j_gene: TRBJ2-4; CDR3aa: CASSRGPQGPRNIQYF
d_gene: TRBD2; v_gene: TRBV7-9; j_gene: TRBJ2-1; CDR3aa: CASSLVGRDHNEQFF
d_gene: .; v_gene: TRBV6-5; j_gene: TRBJ1-1; CDR3aa: CASSYRGSGAFF
d_gene: TRBD2; v_gene: TRBV6-6; j_gene: TRBJ2-5; CDR3aa: CASSYVSGRGEQYF
d_gene: TRBD2; v_gene: TRBV28; j_gene: TRBJ2-7; CDR3aa: CASNPFRGSSYEQYF
d_gene: TRBD2; v_gene: TRBV15; j_gene: TRBJ2-1; CDR3aa: CATSRDLLAGTAEQFF
d_gene: .; v_gene: TRBV4-3; j_gene: TRBJ2-2; CDR3aa: CASSRHSKGDTGELFF
d_gene: .; v_gene: TRBV5-1; j_gene: TRBJ2-3; CDR3aa: CASSLTLGGTDTQYF
d_gene: .; v_gene: TRBV10-3; j_gene: TRBJ2-3; CDR3aa: CAISTIGQGADTQYF
d_gene: .; v_gene: TRBV28; j_gene: TRBJ2-6; CDR3aa: CASSLVLWDTSGANVLTF
d_gene: .; v_gene: TRBV6-5; j_gene: TRBJ2-1; CDR3aa: CASSYDSDEQFF
d_gene: TRBD1; v_gene: TRBV29-1; j_gene: TRBJ1-2; CDR3aa: CSVRTGSNYGYTF
d_gene: .; v_gene: TRBV25-1; j_gene: TRBJ1-2; CDR3aa: CASSPTNYGYTF
d_gene: .; v_gene: TRBV28; j_gene: TRBJ2-7; CDR3aa: CASSPVGLVTGYASYEQYF
d_gene: TRBD2; v_gene: TRBV5-1; j_gene: TRBJ2-1; CDR3aa: CASSQPIAGPSYNEQFF
d_gene: TRBD1; v_gene: TRBV6-5; j_gene: TRBJ1-5; CDR3aa: CASRGRGPSNQPQHF
d_gene: .; v_gene: TRBV7-9; j_gene: TRBJ1-1; CDR3aa: CASSPVGTEAFF
d_gene: TRBD1; v_gene: TRBV11-3; j_gene: TRBJ1-2; CDR3aa: CASSKRQGRDYGYTF
d_gene: .; v_gene: TRBV6-4; j_gene: TRBJ2-7; CDR3aa: CASSEVGSYEQYF
d_gene: TRBD1; v_gene: TRBV18; j_gene: TRBJ2-5; CDR3aa: CASSPTRDRVTETQYF
d_gene: .; v_gene: TRBV5-8; j_gene: TRBJ1-5; CDR3aa: CASSLAGEGNQPQHF
d_gene: TRBD2; v_gene: TRBV11-3; j_gene: TRBJ2-1; CDR3aa: CASSLDLGGSGSYNEQFF
d_gene: .; v_gene: TRBV5-1; j_gene: TRBJ2-1; CDR3aa: CASGELGPHNEQFF
d_gene: .; v_gene: TRBV19; j_gene: TRBJ2-7; CDR3aa: CASRSDRTYEQYF
d_gene: .; v_gene: TRBV14; j_gene: TRBJ1-1; CDR3aa: CASSQGDPVHTEAFF
d_gene: TRBD1; v_gene: TRBV5-5; j_gene: TRBJ1-3; CDR3aa: CASSEDRGVFGHTIYF
d_gene: .; v_gene: TRBV5-1; j_gene: TRBJ2-7; CDR3aa: CASTGLHYEQYF
d_gene: .; v_gene: TRBV28; j_gene: TRBJ1-3; CDR3aa: CASSFMFGGARGSGNTIYF
d_gene: .; v_gene: TRBV2; j_gene: TRBJ2-7; CDR3aa: CASTGAGSYEQYF
d_gene: TRBD1; v_gene: TRBV30; j_gene: TRBJ2-7; CDR3aa: CAWSVGTGEQYF
d_gene: .; v_gene: TRBV7-9; j_gene: TRBJ1-2; CDR3aa: CASSLAGAGYGYTF
d_gene: .; v_gene: TRBV29-1; j_gene: TRBJ1-1; CDR3aa: CSVGTSLQPEAFF
d_gene: TRBD1; v_gene: TRBV5-1; j_gene: TRBJ1-2; CDR3aa: CASSLATTGSGYTF
d_gene: .; v_gene: TRBV5-1; j_gene: TRBJ1-1; CDR3aa: CASSPGTEHGNTEAFF
d_gene: TRBD2; v_gene: TRBV10-3; j_gene: TRBJ2-3; CDR3aa: CAISRLAGAGTDTQYF
d_gene: .; v_gene: TRBV6-1; j_gene: TRBJ1-4; CDR3aa: CASSPRATNEKLFF
d_gene: TRBD1; v_gene: TRBV28; j_gene: TRBJ1-5; CDR3aa: CASTVDRGVSNQPQHF
d_gene: .; v_gene: TRBV6-5; j_gene: TRBJ1-5; CDR3aa: CASKRAGGNQPQHF
d_gene: TRBD2; v_gene: TRBV7-8; j_gene: TRBJ2-1; CDR3aa: CASSPIQWTSGGPYNEQFF
d_gene: .; v_gene: TRBV25-1; j_gene: TRBJ1-1; CDR3aa: CASSDSVNTEAFF
d_gene: .; v_gene: TRBV18; j_gene: TRBJ1-1; CDR3aa: CASSPNKGGLRNTEAFF
d_gene: TRBD2; v_gene: TRBV12-5; j_gene: TRBJ2-7; CDR3aa: CASGKGATSGSSGEQYF
d_gene: .; v_gene: TRBV13; j_gene: TRBJ2-7; CDR3aa: CASSSTRGTYEQYF
d_gene: TRBD2; v_gene: TRBV27; j_gene: TRBJ2-5; CDR3aa: CASSRGTSGRSETQYF
d_gene: .; v_gene: TRBV14; j_gene: TRBJ1-1; CDR3aa: CASSQEGRVTEAFF
d_gene: .; v_gene: TRBV5-5; j_gene: TRBJ2-5; CDR3aa: CASSLVPRETQYF
d_gene: TRBD1; v_gene: TRBV30; j_gene: TRBJ1-5; CDR3aa: CAWSAWTGNQPQHF
d_gene: TRBD1; v_gene: TRBV27; j_gene: TRBJ2-1; CDR3aa: CASMGQGGNEQFF
d_gene: TRBD2; v_gene: TRBV7-2; j_gene: TRBJ2-7; CDR3aa: CASSLDGGADFSYEQYF